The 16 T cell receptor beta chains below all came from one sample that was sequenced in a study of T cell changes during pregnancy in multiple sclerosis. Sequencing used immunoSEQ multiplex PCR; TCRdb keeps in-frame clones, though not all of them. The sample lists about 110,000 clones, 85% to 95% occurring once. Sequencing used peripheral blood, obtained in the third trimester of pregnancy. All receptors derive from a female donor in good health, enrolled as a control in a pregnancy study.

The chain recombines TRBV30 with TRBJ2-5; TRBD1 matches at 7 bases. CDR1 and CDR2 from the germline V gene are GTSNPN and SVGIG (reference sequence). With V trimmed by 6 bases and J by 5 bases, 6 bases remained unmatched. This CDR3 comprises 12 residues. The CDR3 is CACMTGLETQYF. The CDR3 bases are TGTGCCTGTATGACAGGGTTGGAGACCCAGTACTTC. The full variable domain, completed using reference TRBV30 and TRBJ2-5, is SQTIHQWPATLVQPVGSPLSLECTVEGTSNPNLYWYRQAAGRGLQLLFYSVGIGQISSEVPQNLSASRPQDRQFILSSKKLLLSDSGFYLCACMTGLETQYFGPGTRLLVL.

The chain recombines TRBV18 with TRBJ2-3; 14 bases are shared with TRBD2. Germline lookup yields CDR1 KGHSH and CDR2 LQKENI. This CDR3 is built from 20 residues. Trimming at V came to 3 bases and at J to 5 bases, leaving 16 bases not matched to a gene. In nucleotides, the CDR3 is TGTGCCAGCTCACCCGATTCCGGGACTAGCGGGGGCCTCCCCATAGATACGCAGTATTTT. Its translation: CASSPDSGTSGGLPIDTQYF.

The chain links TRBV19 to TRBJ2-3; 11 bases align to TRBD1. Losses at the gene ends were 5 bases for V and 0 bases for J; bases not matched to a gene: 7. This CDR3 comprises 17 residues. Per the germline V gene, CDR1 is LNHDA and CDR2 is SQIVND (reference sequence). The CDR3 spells CASSGTGGGWSTDTQYF. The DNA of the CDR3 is TGTGCCAGTAGTGGGACAGGGGGAGGGTGGAGCACAGATACGCAGTATTTT.

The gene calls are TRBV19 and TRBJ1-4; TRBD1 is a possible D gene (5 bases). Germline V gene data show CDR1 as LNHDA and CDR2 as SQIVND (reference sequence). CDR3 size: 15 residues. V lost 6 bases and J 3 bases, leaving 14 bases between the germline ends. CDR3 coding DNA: TGTGCCAGTAGGAGATTCGACAGCCCTAATGAAAAACTGTTTTTT. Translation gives CASRRFDSPNEKLFF.

CDR3 region: CASSRLSSYNEQFF. The CDR3 DNA is TGTGCCAGCAGCCGACTAAGCTCCTACAATGAGCAGTTCTTC. This chain joins TRBV5-5 and TRBJ2-1, with a possible D match to TRBD2 (5 bases). This CDR3 is 14 amino acids long. The germline V and J ends were trimmed by 4 bases and 0 bases, with 8 bases remaining between them. Per germline, CDR1 SGHKS and CDR2 YYEKEE (reference sequence).

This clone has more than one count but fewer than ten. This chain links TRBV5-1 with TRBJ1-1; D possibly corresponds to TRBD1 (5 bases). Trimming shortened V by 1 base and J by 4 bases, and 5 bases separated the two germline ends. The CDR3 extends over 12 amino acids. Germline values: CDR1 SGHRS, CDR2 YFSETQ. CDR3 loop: CASSLQGTEAFF. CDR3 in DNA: TGCGCCAGCAGCTTGCAGGGCACTGAAGCTTTCTTT.

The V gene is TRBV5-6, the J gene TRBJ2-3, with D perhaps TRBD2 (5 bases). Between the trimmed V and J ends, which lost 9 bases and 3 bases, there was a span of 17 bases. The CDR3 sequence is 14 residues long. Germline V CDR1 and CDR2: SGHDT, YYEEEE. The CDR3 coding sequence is TGTGCCACCATTAGGACCGGAGGAACAGATACGCAGTATTTT. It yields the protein CATIRTGGTDTQYF.

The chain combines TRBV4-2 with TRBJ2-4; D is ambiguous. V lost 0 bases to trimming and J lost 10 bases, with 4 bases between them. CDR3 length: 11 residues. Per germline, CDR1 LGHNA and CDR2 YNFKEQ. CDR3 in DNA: TGTGCCAGCAGCCAAGATTCGATTCAGTACTTC. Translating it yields CASSQDSIQYF.

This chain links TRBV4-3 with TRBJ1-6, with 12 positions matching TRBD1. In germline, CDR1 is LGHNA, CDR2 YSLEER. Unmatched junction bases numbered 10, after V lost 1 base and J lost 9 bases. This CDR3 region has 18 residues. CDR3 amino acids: CASSQVRRDRGLRSPLHF. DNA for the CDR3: TGCGCCAGCAGCCAAGTTCGACGGGACAGGGGGCTTCGTTCACCCCTCCACTTT.

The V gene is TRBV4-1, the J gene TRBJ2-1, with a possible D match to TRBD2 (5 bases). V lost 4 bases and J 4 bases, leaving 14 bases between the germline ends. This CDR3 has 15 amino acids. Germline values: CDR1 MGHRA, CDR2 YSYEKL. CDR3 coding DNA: TGCGCCAGCAGCCCCCGGGAAGGGTCGTACAATGAGCAGTTCTTC. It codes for CASSPREGSYNEQFF.

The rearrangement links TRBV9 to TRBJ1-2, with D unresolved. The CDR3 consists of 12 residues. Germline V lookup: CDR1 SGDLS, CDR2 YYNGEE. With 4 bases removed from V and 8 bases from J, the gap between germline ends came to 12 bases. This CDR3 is CASSSREQGYTF. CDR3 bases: TGTGCCAGCAGCTCGCGGGAGCAGGGCTACACCTTC. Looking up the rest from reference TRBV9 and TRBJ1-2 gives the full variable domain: DSGVTQTPKHLITATGQRVTLRCSPRSGDLSVYWYQQSLDQGLQFLIQYYNGEERAKGNILERFSAQQFPDLHSELNLSSLELGDSALYFCASSSREQGYTFGSGTRLTVV.

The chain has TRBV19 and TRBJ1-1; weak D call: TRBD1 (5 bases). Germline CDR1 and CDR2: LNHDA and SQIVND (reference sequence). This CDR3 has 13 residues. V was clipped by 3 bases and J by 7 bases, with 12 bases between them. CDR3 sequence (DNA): TGTGCCAGTAGTATCGGACGCGGGGGTGAAGCTTTCTTT. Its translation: CASSIGRGGEAFF. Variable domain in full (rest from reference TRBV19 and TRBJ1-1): DGGITQSPKYLFRKEGQNVTLSCEQNLNHDAMYWYRQDPGQGLRLIYYSQIVNDFQKGDIAEGYSVSREKKESFPLTVTSAQKNPTAFYLCASSIGRGGEAFFGQGTRLTVV.

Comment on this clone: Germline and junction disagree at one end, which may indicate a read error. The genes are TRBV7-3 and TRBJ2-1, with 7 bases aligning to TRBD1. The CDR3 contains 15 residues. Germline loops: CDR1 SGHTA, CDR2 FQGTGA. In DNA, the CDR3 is TGTGCCAGCAGCATAACCGGACAGGAGTACAATGAGCAGTTCTTC. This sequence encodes CASSITGQEYNEQFF. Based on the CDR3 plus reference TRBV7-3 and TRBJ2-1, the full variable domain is GAGVSQTPSNKVTEKGKYVELRCDPISGHTALYWYRQSLGQGPEFLIYFQGTGAADDSGLPNDRFFAVRPEGSVSTLKIQRTERGDSAVYLCASSITGQEYNEQFFGPGTRLTVL.

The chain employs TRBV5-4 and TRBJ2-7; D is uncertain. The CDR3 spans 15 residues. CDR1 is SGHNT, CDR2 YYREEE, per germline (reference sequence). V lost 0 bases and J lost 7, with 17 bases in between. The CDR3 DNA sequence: TGTGCCAGCAGCTTGGAGGCAGGCTATGTGTGGGAGCAGTACTTC. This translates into CASSLEAGYVWEQYF.

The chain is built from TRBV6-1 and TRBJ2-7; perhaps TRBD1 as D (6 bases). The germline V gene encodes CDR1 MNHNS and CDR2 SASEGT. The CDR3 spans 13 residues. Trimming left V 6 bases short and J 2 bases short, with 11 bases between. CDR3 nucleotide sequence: TGTGCCAGCAGACCGGACAGAACCTACGAGCAGTACTTC. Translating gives CASRPDRTYEQYF.

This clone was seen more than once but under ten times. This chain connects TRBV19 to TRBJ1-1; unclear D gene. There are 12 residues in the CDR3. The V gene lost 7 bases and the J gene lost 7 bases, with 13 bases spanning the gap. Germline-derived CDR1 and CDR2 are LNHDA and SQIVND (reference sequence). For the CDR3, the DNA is TGTGCCAGTACCGCAACAAGTGGTGAAGCTTTCTTT. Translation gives CASTATSGEAFF.